This T cell receptor beta chain was recovered during a study of a mutant IDH1 vaccine in newly diagnosed glioma. Study in general: Patients under treatment included about 60% males and about 38% females and had a mean age of approximately 44 years.

The time point was: baseline, week 1 (first vaccination visit). Treatment described: pre-vaccination baseline after standard-of-care therapy. Generated by immunoSEQ multiplex PCR, the TCRdb table keeps only in-frame clones and is missing some. The sample shows around 59,000 clones, about 91% of them seen only once. CDR1 and CDR2 (germline): SGHRS, YFSETQ. The CDR3 length is 12 residues. Trimming took 3 bases from V and 6 from J, leaving 10 bases between them. This clonotype originated in a man aged 50 or older with glioma. The source material was PBMCs, sampled from a glioma patient treated with radiotherapy, temozolomide or both. The chain carries TRBV5-1 and TRBJ2-7; D not certain. CDR3 region: CASSWSGVEQYF. CDR3 DNA: TGCGCCAGCAGCTGGAGTGGGGTCGAGCAGTACTTC.